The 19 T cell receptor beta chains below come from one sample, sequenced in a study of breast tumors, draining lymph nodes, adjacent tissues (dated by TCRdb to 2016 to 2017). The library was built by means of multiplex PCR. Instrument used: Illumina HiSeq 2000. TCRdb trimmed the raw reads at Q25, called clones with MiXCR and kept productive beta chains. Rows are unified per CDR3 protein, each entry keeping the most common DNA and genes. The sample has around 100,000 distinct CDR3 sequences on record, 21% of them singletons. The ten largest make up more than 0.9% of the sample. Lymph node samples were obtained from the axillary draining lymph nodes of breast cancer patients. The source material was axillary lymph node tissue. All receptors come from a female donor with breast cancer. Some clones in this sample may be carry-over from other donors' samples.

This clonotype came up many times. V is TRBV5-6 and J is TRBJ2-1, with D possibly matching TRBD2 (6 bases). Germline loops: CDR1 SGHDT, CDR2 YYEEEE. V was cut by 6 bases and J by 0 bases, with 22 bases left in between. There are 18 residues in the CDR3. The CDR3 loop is CASNKGRLAKSSYNEQFF. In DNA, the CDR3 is TGTGCCAGCAATAAAGGGAGGCTAGCCAAGAGCTCCTACAATGAGCAGTTCTTC.

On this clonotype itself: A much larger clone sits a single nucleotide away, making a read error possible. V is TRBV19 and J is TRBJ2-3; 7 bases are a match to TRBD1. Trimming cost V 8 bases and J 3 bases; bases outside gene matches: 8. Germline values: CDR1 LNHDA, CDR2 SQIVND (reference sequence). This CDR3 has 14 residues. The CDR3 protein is CASGRGRGTDTQYF. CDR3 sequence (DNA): TGTGCCAGTGGACGAGGCAGGGGGACAGATACGCAGTATTTT.

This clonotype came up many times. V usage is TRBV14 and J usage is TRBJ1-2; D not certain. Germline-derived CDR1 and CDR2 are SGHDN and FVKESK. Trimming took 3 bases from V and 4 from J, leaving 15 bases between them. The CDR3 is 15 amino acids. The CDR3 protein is CASSHAGRGGYGYTF. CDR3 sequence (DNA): TGTGCCAGCAGCCATGCGGGCAGAGGAGGCTATGGCTACACCTTC.

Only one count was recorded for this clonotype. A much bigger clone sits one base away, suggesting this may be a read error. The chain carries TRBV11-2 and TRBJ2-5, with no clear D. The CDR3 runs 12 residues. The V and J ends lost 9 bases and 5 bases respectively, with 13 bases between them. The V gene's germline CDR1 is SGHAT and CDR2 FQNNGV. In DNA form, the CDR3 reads TGTGCCAGAAGCCACAGTTTGGAGACCCAGTACTTC. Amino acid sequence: CARSHSLETQYF. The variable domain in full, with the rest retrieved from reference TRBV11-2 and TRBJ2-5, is EAGVAQSPRYKIIEKRQSVAFWCNPISGHATLYWYQQILGQGPKLLIQFQNNGVVDDSQLPKDRFSAERLKGVDSTLKIQPAKLEDSAVYLCARSHSLETQYFGPGTRLLVL.

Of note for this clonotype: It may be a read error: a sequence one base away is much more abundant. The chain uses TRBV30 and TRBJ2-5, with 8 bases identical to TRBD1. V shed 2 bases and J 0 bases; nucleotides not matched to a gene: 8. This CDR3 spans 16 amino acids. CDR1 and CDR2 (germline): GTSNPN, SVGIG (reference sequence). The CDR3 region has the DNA TGTGCCTGGAGTTCGAGGACAGGGACGTACCAAGAGACCCAGTACTTC. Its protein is CAWSSRTGTYQETQYF.

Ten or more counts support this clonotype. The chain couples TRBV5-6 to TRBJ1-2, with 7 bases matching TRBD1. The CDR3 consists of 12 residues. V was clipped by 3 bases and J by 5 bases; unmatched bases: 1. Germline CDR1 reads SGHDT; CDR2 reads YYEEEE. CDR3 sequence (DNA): TGTGCCAGCAGCTGGGACAGTTATGGCTACACCTTC. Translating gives CASSWDSYGYTF.

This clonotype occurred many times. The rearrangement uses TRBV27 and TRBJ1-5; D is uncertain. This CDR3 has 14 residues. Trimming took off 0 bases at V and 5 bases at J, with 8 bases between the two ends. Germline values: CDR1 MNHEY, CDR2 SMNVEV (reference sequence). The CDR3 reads CASSLSGMYQPQHF. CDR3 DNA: TGTGCCAGCAGTTTATCGGGGATGTATCAGCCCCAGCATTTT.

Here the CDR3 DNA reads TGTGCCAGCAGCTCCCGGGACGGACTAGAGACCCAGTACTTC. Its translation: CASSSRDGLETQYF. The rearrangement uses TRBV5-5 and TRBJ2-5, with D perhaps being TRBD1 or TRBD2 (5 bases each). The CDR3 consists of 14 residues. CDR1 is SGHKS, CDR2 YYEKEE, per germline (reference sequence). Trimming took 3 bases from V and 4 from J, leaving 13 bases between them.

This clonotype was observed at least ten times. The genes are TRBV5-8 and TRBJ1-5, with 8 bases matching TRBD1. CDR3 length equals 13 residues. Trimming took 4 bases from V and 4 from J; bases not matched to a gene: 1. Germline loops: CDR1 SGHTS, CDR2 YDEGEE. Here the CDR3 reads CASSRDRNQPQHF. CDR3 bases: TGTGCCAGCAGCCGGGACAGGAATCAGCCCCAGCATTTT. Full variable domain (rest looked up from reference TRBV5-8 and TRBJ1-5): EAGVTQSPTHLIKTRGQQATLRCSPISGHTSVYWYQQALGLGLQFLLWYDEGEERNRGNFPPRFSGRQFPNYSSELNVNALELEDSALYLCASSRDRNQPQHFGDGTRLSIL.

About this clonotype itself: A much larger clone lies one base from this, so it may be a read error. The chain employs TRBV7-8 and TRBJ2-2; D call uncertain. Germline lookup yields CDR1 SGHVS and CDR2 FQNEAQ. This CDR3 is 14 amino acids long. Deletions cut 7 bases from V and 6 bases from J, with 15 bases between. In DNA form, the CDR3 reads TGTGCCAGCACCCAAGTGGCAGCGCCCGGGGAGCTGTTTTTT. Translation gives CASTQVAAPGELFF.

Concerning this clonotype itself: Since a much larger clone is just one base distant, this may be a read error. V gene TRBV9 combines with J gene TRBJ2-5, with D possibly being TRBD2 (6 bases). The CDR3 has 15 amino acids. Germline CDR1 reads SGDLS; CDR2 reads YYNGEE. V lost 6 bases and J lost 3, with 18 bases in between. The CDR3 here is CASTFGGGVEETQYF. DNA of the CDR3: TGTGCCAGCACCTTCGGAGGAGGGGTCGAAGAGACCCAGTACTTC.

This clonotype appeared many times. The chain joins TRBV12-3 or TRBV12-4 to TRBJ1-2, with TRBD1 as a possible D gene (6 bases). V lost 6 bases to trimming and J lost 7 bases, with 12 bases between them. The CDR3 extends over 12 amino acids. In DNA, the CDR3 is TGTGCCAGCAGCACAGGGATTTCTGGCTACACCTTC. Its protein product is CASSTGISGYTF.

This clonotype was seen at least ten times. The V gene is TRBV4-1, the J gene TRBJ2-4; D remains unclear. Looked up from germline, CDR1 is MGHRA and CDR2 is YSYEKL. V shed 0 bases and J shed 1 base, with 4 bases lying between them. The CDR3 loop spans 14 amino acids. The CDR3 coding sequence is TGCGCCAGCAGCCAAGACAGGGCCAAAAACATTCAGTACTTC. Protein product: CASSQDRAKNIQYF.

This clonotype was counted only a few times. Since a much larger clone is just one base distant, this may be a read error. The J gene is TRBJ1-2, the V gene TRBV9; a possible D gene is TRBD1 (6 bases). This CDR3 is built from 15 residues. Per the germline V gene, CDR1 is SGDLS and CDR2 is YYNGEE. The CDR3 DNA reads TGTGCCAGCAGCGGGATCAGACAGGAGGGCTATGGCCACACCTTC. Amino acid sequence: CASSGIRQEGYGHTF.

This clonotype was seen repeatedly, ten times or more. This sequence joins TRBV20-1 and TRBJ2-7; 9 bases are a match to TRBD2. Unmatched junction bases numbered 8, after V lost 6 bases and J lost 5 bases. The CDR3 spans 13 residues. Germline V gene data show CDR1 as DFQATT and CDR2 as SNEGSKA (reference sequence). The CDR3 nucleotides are TGCAGTGCACGCGGGGGGGGGACTCACGAGCAGTACTTC. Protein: CSARGGGTHEQYF.

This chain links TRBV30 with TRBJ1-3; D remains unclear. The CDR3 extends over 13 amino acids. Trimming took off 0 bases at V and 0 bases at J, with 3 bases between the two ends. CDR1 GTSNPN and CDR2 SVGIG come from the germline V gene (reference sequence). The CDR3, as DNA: TGTGCCTGGAGTGTCGGCTCTGGAAACACCATATATTTT. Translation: CAWSVGSGNTIYF.

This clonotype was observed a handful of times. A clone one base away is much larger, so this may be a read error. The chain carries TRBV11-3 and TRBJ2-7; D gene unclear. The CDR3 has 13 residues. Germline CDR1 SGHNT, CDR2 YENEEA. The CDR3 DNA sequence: TGTGCCGGCAGCTTAGACACCACCTACGAGCAGTACTTC. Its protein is CAGSLDTTYEQYF.

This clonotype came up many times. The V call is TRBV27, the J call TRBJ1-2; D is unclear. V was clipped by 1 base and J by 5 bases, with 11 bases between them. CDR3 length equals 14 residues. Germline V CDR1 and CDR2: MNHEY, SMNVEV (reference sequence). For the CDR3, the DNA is TGTGCCAGCAGTTTATATCCCTATGGGTATGGCTACACCTTC. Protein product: CASSLYPYGYGYTF.

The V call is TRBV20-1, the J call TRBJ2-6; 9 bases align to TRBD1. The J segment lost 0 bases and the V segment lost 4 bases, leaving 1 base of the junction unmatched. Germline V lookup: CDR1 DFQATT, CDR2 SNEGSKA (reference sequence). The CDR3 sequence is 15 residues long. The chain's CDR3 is CSAMDRGSGANVLTF. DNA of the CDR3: TGCAGTGCTATGGACAGGGGCTCTGGGGCCAACGTCCTGACTTTC.